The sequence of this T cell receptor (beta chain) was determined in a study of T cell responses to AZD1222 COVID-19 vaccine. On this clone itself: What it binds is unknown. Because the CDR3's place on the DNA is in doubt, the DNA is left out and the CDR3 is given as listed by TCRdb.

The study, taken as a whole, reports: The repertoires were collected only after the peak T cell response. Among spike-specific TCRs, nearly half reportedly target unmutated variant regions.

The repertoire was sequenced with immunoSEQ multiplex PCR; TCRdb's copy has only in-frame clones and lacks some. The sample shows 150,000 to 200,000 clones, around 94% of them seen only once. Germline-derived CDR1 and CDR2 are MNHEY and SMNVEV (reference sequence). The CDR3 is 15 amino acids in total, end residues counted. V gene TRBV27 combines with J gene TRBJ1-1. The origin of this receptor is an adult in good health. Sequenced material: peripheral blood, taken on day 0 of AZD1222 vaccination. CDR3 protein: CASSLVMGLHTEAFF.